The following is a TCR beta chain sequence with its context. Its target is unknown. All donors were healthy, and all were Caucasian. The source of the sample is a study of identical twins. TCRdb recomputed calls from the 5' RACE reads with MiXCR, one row per CDR3 protein. The sample holds approximately 350,000 distinct CDR3 sequences; approximately 13% are singletons and the top ten take 7.2%. General observations from the study: The conclusions drew on cross-sectional statistical analysis instead of tracking the same donors. Because invariant MAIT and iNKT cells could be present, zero-insertion analyses could be partly confounded. Within beta out-of-frame sequences, the excess sharing observed between twins was weaker.

The sample also formed part of further work on yellow fever vaccine responses in identical twins.

Material: CD8+ T cells sorted from blood. The TCR sequence derives from a woman aged 18-29 years in good health.

The CDR3 nucleotides read TGCAGTGCTGACGCGGATCCTAGCGGGGGCGCTCGGAATGAGCAGTTCTTC. This translates into CSADADPSGGARNEQFF. This chain uses TRBV20-1 with TRBJ2-1; TRBD2 matches 10 bases. The V segment lost 5 bases and the J segment 7 bases; nucleotides outside the gene matches: 17. This CDR3 is built from 17 residues. The germline gives CDR1 DFQATT, CDR2 SNEGSKA (reference sequence).